Listed below are T cell receptor beta chains from one sample, sequenced in a study of T cells after yellow fever vaccination. TCRdb independently ran MiXCR on the 5' RACE reads; one entry per CDR3 protein. The table lists about 630,000 distinct CDR3 sequences, around an eighth of them singletons, with 14% to 15% in the top ten. The source material was PBMCs, sampled on the day of the yellow fever booster vaccination. The receptors stem from a young man who received the YFV17D yellow fever vaccine. Both conserved end residues are part of each CDR3. A D gene is named only where the DNA matches it firmly. Some rows mark clone size as missing; the rest say once, few, many or name a class of expanded clone.

D,V,size,J,CDR3,DNA
NA,TRBV18,NA,TRBJ2-1,CASSPFQGSHNEQFF,TGTGCCAGCTCACCCTTCCAGGGGTCCCACAATGAGCAGTTCTTC
TRBD2,TRBV6-2/TRBV6-3,few,TRBJ2-7,CASSGGLPPKEQYF,TGTGCCAGCAGTGGGGGACTACCCCCCAAGGAGCAGTACTTC
NA,TRBV11-1,NA,TRBJ2-1,CASSLSGTGGLTRVSYNEQFF,TGTGCCAGCAGCTTAAGTGGCACTGGGGGACTCACTAGAGTCTCCTACAATGAGCAGTTCTTC
NA,TRBV3-1,few,TRBJ1-3,CASSNTGPSGNTIYF,TGTGCCAGCAGTAATACCGGGCCCTCTGGAAACACCATATATTTT
NA,TRBV20-1,NA,TRBJ2-1,CSARDLVGDYNEQFF,TGCAGTGCTAGAGATCTTGTAGGGGACTACAATGAGCAGTTCTTC
TRBD2,TRBV2,NA,TRBJ2-1,CASIFGRENNEQFF,TGTGCCAGCATTTTCGGGCGGGAGAACAATGAGCAGTTCTTC
NA,TRBV6-1,few,TRBJ2-1,CASSDYWEGDNEQFF,TGTGCCAGCAGTGACTACTGGGAGGGGGACAATGAGCAGTTCTTC
TRBD2,TRBV6-5,few,TRBJ2-7,CASSYSKAGSRYEQYF,TGTGCCAGCAGTTACTCTAAAGCGGGGTCGCGATACGAGCAGTACTTC
NA,TRBV27,NA,TRBJ2-7,CASSLFSGRNYEQYF,TGTGCCAGCAGTTTATTCTCTGGTCGGAACTACGAGCAGTACTTC
TRBD1,TRBV6-5,NA,TRBJ2-3,CASSYPPEGASTDTQYF,TGTGCCAGCAGTTACCCCCCTGAGGGGGCGTCCACAGATACGCAGTATTTT
NA,TRBV20-1,many,TRBJ1-1,CSAPRGGPDTEAFF,TGCAGTGCTCCTCGCGGGGGCCCGGACACTGAAGCTTTCTTT
NA,TRBV7-9,NA,TRBJ2-7,CASSMTAYEQYF,TGTGCCAGCAGCATGACAGCCTACGAGCAGTACTTC
TRBD2,TRBV9,many,TRBJ2-5,CASSLGTSGNQETQYF,TGTGCCAGCAGCCTCGGGACTAGCGGAAACCAAGAGACCCAGTACTTC
NA,TRBV29-1,NA,TRBJ2-3,CSVCKEGTDTQYF,TGCAGCGTCTGTAAGGAAGGCACAGATACGCAGTATTTT
NA,TRBV9,NA,TRBJ2-3,CASSVESPGTGTDTQYF,TGTGCCAGCAGCGTAGAAAGTCCCGGGACGGGCACAGATACGCAGTATTTT
NA,TRBV12-3/TRBV12-4,NA,TRBJ1-1,CASSLRVMNTEAFF,TGTGCCAGCAGTTTAAGAGTGATGAACACTGAAGCTTTCTTT
NA,TRBV5-1,NA,TRBJ2-5,CASSLGDSQGTQYF,TGCGCCAGCAGCTTGGGGGACTCCCAGGGGACCCAGTACTTC
NA,TRBV5-1,NA,TRBJ2-7,CASSLAPPSYEQYF,TGCGCCAGCAGCTTGGCCCCGCCGTCCTACGAGCAGTACTTC
NA,TRBV20-1,few,TRBJ1-3,CSARDGTASGNTIYF,TGCAGTGCTAGAGACGGGACCGCCTCTGGAAACACCATATATTTT
TRBD1,TRBV7-2,few,TRBJ2-3,CASRKDRTFTDTQYF,TGTGCCAGCAGAAAGGACAGGACATTCACAGATACGCAGTATTTT
NA,TRBV2,NA,TRBJ2-2,CASRGWRNTGELFF,TGTGCCAGCAGGGGGTGGCGGAACACCGGGGAGCTGTTTTTT
NA,TRBV2,NA,TRBJ2-7,CASSEIYEQYF,TGTGCCAGCAGTGAAATCTACGAGCAGTACTTC